The clone carrying this T cell receptor beta chain was detected only a few times. Its specificity is unknown. This sample stems from a study of cytomegalovirus exposure and HLA in healthy donors. General study results and limits: Using a false discovery rate of 0.05, a later analysis showed that 16,951 TCR beta sequences were associated with HLA alleles. Information on immune exposure was restricted to one variable (CMV serostatus). The likely origin of a cluster of highly shared sequence variants was a sequencing artifact.

13 Jbeta primers and 60 Vbeta primers were used for the PCR. Method: immunoSEQ multiplex PCR; TCRdb's copy keeps in-frame clones and lacks some. The repertoire holds roughly 150,000 clones, approximately 76% seen once, with 5% to 5.5% in the top ten. The sequencing sample was made of PBMCs. The clonotype originates from a woman under 30 in good health and CMV-seropositive.

The CDR3, as DNA: TGCGCCAGCAGCTTGGTGGGAGGTGGGGATTCACCCCTCCACTTT. It translates to CASSLVGGGDSPLHF. The chain links TRBV5-1 to TRBJ1-6; D ambiguous. V was trimmed by 0 bases and J by 8 bases, leaving 12 bases between them. Germline loops: CDR1 SGHRS, CDR2 YFSETQ. CDR3 length: 15 amino acids.